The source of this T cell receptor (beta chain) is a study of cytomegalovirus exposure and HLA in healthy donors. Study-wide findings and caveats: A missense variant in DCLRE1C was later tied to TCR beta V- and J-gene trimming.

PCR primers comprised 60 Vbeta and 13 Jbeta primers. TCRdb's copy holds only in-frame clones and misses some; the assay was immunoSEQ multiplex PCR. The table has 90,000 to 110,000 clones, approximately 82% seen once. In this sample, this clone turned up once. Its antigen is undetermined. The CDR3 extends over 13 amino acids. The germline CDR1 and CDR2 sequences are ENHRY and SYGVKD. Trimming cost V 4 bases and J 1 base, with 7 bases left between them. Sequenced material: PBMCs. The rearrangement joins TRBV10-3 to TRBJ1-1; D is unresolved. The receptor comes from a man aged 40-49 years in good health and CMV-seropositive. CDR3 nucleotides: TGTGCCATCAGTGCACAGCAGAACACTGAAGCTTTCTTT. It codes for CAISAQQNTEAFF.